This paragraph covers one T cell receptor beta chain sequence. No antigen is known for it. The sample was run on a NextSeq 550. The Human TCR Profiling Kit (MiLaboratory) was used to prepare UMI-labeled 5' RACE TRB cDNA libraries. cDNA synthesis used the entire amount of extracted RNA, and PCR amplification then used the entire amount of cDNA produced. The libraries were made side by side, with each library going through the same number of PCR cycles. The authors' analysis ran thus. With a minimum of two reads required per UMI, MIGEC and MiXCR pulled out about 50,000 +/- 9,200 unique UMI-labeled TRB cDNA molecules from each library. An average of roughly 40,000 +/- 10,000 functional in-frame TRB CDR3 nucleotide clonotypes without stop codons was found per library. After downsampling to 5000 UMI-labeled TRB molecules per sample, diversity metrics, including normalized Shannon-Wiener and Chao1, were computed in VDJtools. For the central five CDR3 residues, VDJtools calculated physicochemical properties weighted by clonotype size, namely interaction energy, strength, volume and Kidera factor 4. TCRdb reprocessed the reads, and each CDR3 protein sequence is entered once, without DNA. TCRdb's processing, not the study's, gives the V and J calls here. The sample's table lists a count of roughly 100,000 distinct CDR3 sequences. The ten largest clones add up to approximately 0.37% of the sample.

Each CD8+ T cell subset was flow-sorted in triplicate, and some 310,000 cells per subset were placed directly into RLT lysis buffer. To exclude memory contaminants, naive CD8+ T cells were stringently defined as CD45RO-CCR7+CD27+CD95-. Peripheral blood mononuclear cells were isolated from buffy coats by standard density gradient centrifugation. A FACSAria III was used to flow-sort naive CD8+ T cells into CXCR3-negative and CXCR3-positive populations. Total RNA was extracted from sorted cells using an RNeasy Mini Kit. The data were obtained in a study of CXCR3-negative and CXCR3-positive naive CD8 T cells (dated by TCRdb to between 2018 and 2021). At the level of the whole study: In total, 110 million to 150 million TRB reads were obtained, corresponding to roughly 1.5 +/- 0.3 million reads per library. Naive subsets from five or six donors and memory cells from 3 donors were included in the TRBV-TRBJ cluster analysis. The diversity and physicochemical repertoire analyses included around 10 donors pooled from two independent experiments. Here is what the overall study found, with its caveats: Because surface CD5, which is linked to self-reactivity in mice, was comparable between the naive subsets, TCR interaction strength was also inferred from the physicochemical properties of TRB CDR3s. Compared with CXCR3-negative naive cells, CXCR3-positive naive cells had TRB CDR3s with higher hydrophobicity (lower Kidera factor 4), lower energy, and higher strength and volume indices. Within the same donor, TRBV-TRBJ usage looked similar between naive CXCR3-negative and CXCR3-positive cells, but memory cells had distinct patterns. Comparably high repertoire diversity was found in both naive subsets, whereas much lower repertoire diversity was found in memory CD8+ T cells. Because CXCR3 expression was partially decreased after cryopreservation, freshly isolated PBMCs were used for most assays.

The cysteine opens and the phenylalanine closes a CDR3 of 14 amino acids. The protein alone is recorded here. The germline V gene (reference sequence) supplies CDR1 SEHNR and CDR2 FQNEAQ. The receptor was isolated from a human donor in good health. Some clones in this sample may be carry-over from other donors' samples. The rearrangement joined TRBV7-9 to TRBJ1-2; absent DNA, TCRdb's TRBD1 call cannot be checked. Sample: naive CXCR3+ CD8+ T cells from blood. This specimen's cell subset or site label, interpreted: CD45RO-CCR7+CD27+CD95- naive CD8+ T cells expressing CXCR3 (TNR3+). CDR3 protein: CASSLRGQSDGYTF.